This TCR beta chain appears in the sequencing data of a study of T cells after yellow fever vaccination. Across the whole study: SMART-Seq v4 Ultra Low Input served to prepare low-cell-number fractions.

This CDR3 contains 15 residues. Germline V gene sequence: CDR1 SGHRS, CDR2 YFSETQ. The V end lost 0 bases, the J end lost 8 bases, and 14 bases lay between the germline ends. This clonotype has a handful of counts. TCRdb ran MiXCR on the 5' RACE reads and lists one entry per CDR3 protein. The data hold under 550,000 distinct CDR3 sequences, with 21% observed a single time. The starting material was PBMCs, obtained approximately 22 days after the first yellow fever vaccination. This sequence originates from a man younger than 30 who received the YFV17D yellow fever vaccine. The chain joins TRBV5-1 to TRBJ1-4; D not certain. In DNA form, the CDR3 reads TGCGCCAGCAGCTTGGTGGGCAGGTTTGAAGAAAAACTGTTTTTT. Its translation is CASSLVGRFEEKLFF. The whole variable domain, filled in from reference TRBV5-1 and TRBJ1-4, reads KAGVTQTPRYLIKTRGQQVTLSCSPISGHRSVSWYQQTPGQGLQFLFEYFSETQRNKGNFPGRFSGRQFSNSRSEMNVSTLELGDSALYLCASSLVGRFEEKLFFGSGTQLSVL.